What follows are 27 T cell receptor beta chains derived from one specimen sequenced in a study of cytomegalovirus exposure and HLA in healthy donors. PCR primers comprised 60 Vbeta and 13 Jbeta primers. TCRdb's table, derived via immunoSEQ multiplex PCR, lists solely in-frame clones and lacks some. The data hold about 140,000 clones, with about 75% observed a single time. Sequencing was carried out using PBMCs. These receptors were taken from a man aged 35 to 55 in good health and CMV-seronegative.

The chain uses TRBV9 and TRBJ2-5; 9 bases map to TRBD2. The V gene end was trimmed by 3 bases and the J gene end by 5 bases; junction bases not matched to a gene: 8. The length of the CDR3 is 15 residues. Per the germline V gene, CDR1 is SGDLS and CDR2 is YYNGEE. The CDR3 sequence: CASSGGRGGAETQYF. DNA of the CDR3: TGTGCCAGCAGCGGAGGGCGGGGGGGCGCGGAGACCCAGTACTTC.

This chain connects TRBV7-3 to TRBJ1-5; D is ambiguous. V was pared by 2 bases and J by 6 bases, with 8 bases between. Germline CDR1 is SGHTA and CDR2 is FQGTGA. This CDR3 is 13 amino acids long. The CDR3 nucleotides read TGTGCCAGCAGCTTAGGTCCCAGTCAGCCCCAGCATTTT. Translation: CASSLGPSQPQHF.

The V gene is TRBV4-1, the J gene TRBJ1-2; D remains unclear. Trimming removed 1 base from V and 0 bases from J, with 9 bases in between. This CDR3 comprises 15 residues. In germline, CDR1 is MGHRA, CDR2 YSYEKL. CDR3 region: CASSQGWQTNYGYTF. CDR3 nucleotide sequence: TGCGCCAGCAGCCAAGGGTGGCAAACTAACTATGGCTACACCTTC.

This clone was counted between two and nine times. The chain joins TRBV7-8 to TRBJ1-4; 9 bases line up with TRBD1. The CDR3 is 16 residues long. V lost 1 base to trimming and J lost 8 bases; unmatched junction nucleotides: 8. Germline V lookup: CDR1 SGHVS, CDR2 FQNEAQ. The CDR3 coding sequence is TGTGCCAGCAGCTTAGGGGGGGACAGGGTGAGGGAAAAACTGTTTTTT. Amino acid sequence: CASSLGGDRVREKLFF.

V and J are TRBV18 and TRBJ1-3, with a weak D call TRBD1 (6 bases). The germline V gene has CDR1 KGHSH and CDR2 LQKENI. The CDR3 contains 15 residues. The V and J ends lost 3 bases and 6 bases respectively, with 15 bases between them. CDR3 nucleotides: TGTGCCAGCTCACCCTGGACAGCTTCGGAAAACACCATATATTTT. It is translated as CASSPWTASENTIYF.

V gene TRBV15 combines with J gene TRBJ1-2, with 9 bases matching TRBD1. Germline V gives CDR1 LNHNV, CDR2 YYDKDF (reference sequence). The CDR3 covers 16 residues. The ends lost 4 bases at V and 8 bases at J; junction bases unmatched: 14. DNA of the CDR3: TGTGCCACCAGCACCACTCCGAACAGGGGGCTACGAGGCTACACCTTC. Protein: CATSTTPNRGLRGYTF.

The gene calls are TRBV9 and TRBJ2-2; 9 bases fit TRBD2. The CDR3 runs to 17 residues. Germline CDR1 SGDLS, CDR2 YYNGEE. Trimming took 3 bases from V and 7 from J; bases not matched to a gene: 13. The CDR3 sequence: CASSGRAGGPLVGELFF. DNA for the CDR3: TGTGCCAGCAGCGGTCGGGCGGGGGGGCCCCTGGTCGGGGAGCTGTTTTTT.

CDR3: CASSPHRDIYGYTF. CDR3 DNA: TGCGCCAGCAGCCCCCATCGGGACATCTATGGCTACACCTTC. The chain is built from TRBV5-1 and TRBJ1-2; TRBD1 is a possible D gene (6 bases). The V gene lost 4 bases and the J gene lost 4 bases, with 14 bases spanning the gap. Germline V gene data show CDR1 as SGHRS and CDR2 as YFSETQ. This CDR3 is 14 amino acids long.

The chain couples TRBV6-5 to TRBJ2-1; 9 positions agree with TRBD2. V dropped 7 bases and J dropped 3; count of bases not matched to a gene: 7. The CDR3 is 15 amino acids. CDR1 is MNHEY and CDR2 is SVGAGI in the germline V gene. Here the CDR3 reads CASKPVAGDYNEQFF. The CDR3 bases are TGTGCCAGCAAACCCGTAGCGGGGGACTACAATGAGCAGTTCTTC.

The chain employs TRBV11-2 and TRBJ1-2; 12 bases are shared with TRBD1. The CDR3 covers 15 residues. From germline, CDR1 is SGHAT and CDR2 FQNNGV. Trimming cost V 5 bases and J 8 bases; bases outside gene matches: 9. In DNA form, the CDR3 reads TGTGCCAGCAGCGTTCCCGGGACAGGGGGCGAAGGCTACACCTTC. This gives the protein CASSVPGTGGEGYTF.

The genes are TRBV4-1 and TRBJ1-2; 7 positions match TRBD1. CDR3 length: 15 residues. Germline CDR1 MGHRA, CDR2 YSYEKL. Germline trimming cut 2 bases from V and 6 bases from J; bases unmatched to any gene: 9. The DNA for the CDR3 is TGCGCCAGCAGCCAAAAGACAGGGTTTGGGAATGGCTACACCTTC. Protein: CASSQKTGFGNGYTF.

V is TRBV10-3 and J is TRBJ2-1, with TRBD2 matching 11 bases. The V gene's germline CDR1 is ENHRY and CDR2 SYGVKD. J was trimmed by 9 bases and V by 4 bases; bases with no gene match: 5. The CDR3 is 14 residues long. In DNA, the CDR3 is TGTGCCATCAGTGCCACTAGCGGGGGCGGTGAGCAGTTCTTC. Translating it yields CAISATSGGGEQFF.

The genes are TRBV7-8 and TRBJ2-5, with 9 bases identical to TRBD2. This CDR3 region has 15 residues. J gave up 7 bases and V 2 bases, and 8 bases lay outside the gene matches. CDR1 is SGHVS, CDR2 FQNEAQ, per germline. This CDR3 reads CASSLIARGGGTQYF. The DNA for the CDR3 is TGTGCCAGCAGCTTAATCGCGCGGGGGGGTGGGACCCAGTACTTC.

The gene calls are TRBV7-9 and TRBJ1-6, with D perhaps TRBD1 (5 bases). The germline V and J ends were trimmed by 0 bases and 9 bases, with 12 bases remaining between them. The germline gives CDR1 SEHNR, CDR2 FQNEAQ (reference sequence). The CDR3 covers 15 residues. The CDR3 is CASSLAPREGSPLHF. The CDR3 DNA is TGTGCCAGCAGCTTAGCTCCCAGGGAGGGTTCACCCCTCCACTTT.

The chain uses TRBV30 and TRBJ2-7; D not resolved. V was shortened by 3 bases and J by 4 bases, with 7 bases between the two germline ends. CDR1 GTSNPN and CDR2 SVGIG come from the germline V gene (reference sequence). The CDR3 is 11 amino acids. The chain's CDR3 is CAWSTIYEQYF. In nucleotides, the CDR3 is TGTGCCTGGAGCACTATTTACGAGCAGTACTTC.

This clone appeared a single time. The chain couples TRBV7-2 to TRBJ2-3, with a possible D match to TRBD2 (5 bases). CDR1 SGHTA and CDR2 FQGNSA come from the germline V gene. CDR3 length equals 14 residues. V shed 5 bases and J shed 7 bases, with 16 bases lying between them. The CDR3 spells CASSRQLALHTQYF. The CDR3 DNA reads TGTGCCAGCAGCCGGCAGCTAGCATTACATACGCAGTATTTT.

Only one count was recorded for this clone. The chain employs TRBV5-1 and TRBJ2-3, with 7 bases identical to TRBD2. J lost 2 bases, V lost 0 bases, and 6 bases had no gene match. Germline lookup yields CDR1 SGHRS and CDR2 YFSETQ. The CDR3 runs to 16 residues. CDR3 amino acids: CASSLGLADITDTQYF. CDR3 nucleotides: TGCGCCAGCAGCTTGGGTCTAGCGGACATCACAGATACGCAGTATTTT. The full variable domain, rest sourced from reference TRBV5-1 and TRBJ2-3, is KAGVTQTPRYLIKTRGQQVTLSCSPISGHRSVSWYQQTPGQGLQFLFEYFSETQRNKGNFPGRFSGRQFSNSRSEMNVSTLELGDSALYLCASSLGLADITDTQYFGPGTRLTVL.

The chain carries TRBV5-1 and TRBJ2-6; no firm D call. Trimming took 2 bases from V and 0 from J, leaving 6 bases between them. The CDR3 has 15 amino acids. Germline-derived CDR1 and CDR2 are SGHRS and YFSETQ. CDR3 DNA: TGCGCCAGCAGCTTACAGAGCTCTGGGGCCAACGTCCTGACTTTC. Translating gives CASSLQSSGANVLTF. The whole variable domain, remainder taken from reference TRBV5-1 and TRBJ2-6, is KAGVTQTPRYLIKTRGQQVTLSCSPISGHRSVSWYQQTPGQGLQFLFEYFSETQRNKGNFPGRFSGRQFSNSRSEMNVSTLELGDSALYLCASSLQSSGANVLTFGAGSRLTVL.

The chain recombines TRBV6-1 with TRBJ2-3; possible D gene TRBD2, 7 bases. CDR3 size: 15 residues. With 1 base removed from V and 3 bases from J, the gap between germline ends came to 11 bases. Germline V gene data show CDR1 as MNHNS and CDR2 as SASEGT. CDR3 loop: CASSEGGGWTDTQYF. The CDR3 DNA is TGTGCCAGCAGTGAAGGGGGGGGCTGGACAGATACGCAGTATTTT.

The chain joins TRBV18 to TRBJ1-6; perhaps TRBD1 as D (5 bases). V was pared by 1 base and J by 5 bases, with 12 bases between. Germline V gene lookup returns CDR1 KGHSH and CDR2 LQKENI. The CDR3 runs to 16 residues. The CDR3 protein is CASSPLSGGDNSPLHF. The CDR3 DNA is TGTGCCAGCTCACCACTTTCGGGGGGAGATAATTCACCCCTCCACTTT.

The CDR3 is CASSRGLAGGSPYEQYF. The CDR3 DNA sequence: TGTGCCAGCAGCCGTGGACTAGCGGGGGGGTCACCCTACGAGCAGTACTTC. V gene TRBV5-6 combines with J gene TRBJ2-7, with 15 bases identical to TRBD2. The V and J ends lost 4 bases and 2 bases, in that order; junction bases with no gene match: 7. The CDR3 loop spans 17 amino acids. Germline V gene sequence: CDR1 SGHDT, CDR2 YYEEEE.

The rearrangement links TRBV7-2 to TRBJ2-3, with 12 bases matching TRBD2. The V segment lost 0 bases and the J segment 11 bases; nucleotides outside the gene matches: 9. CDR3 length: 16 amino acids. Germline V CDR1 and CDR2: SGHTA, FQGNSA. CDR3: CASSLAASGGVLRQYF. For the CDR3, the DNA is TGTGCCAGCAGCTTAGCAGCTAGCGGGGGGGTTCTACGGCAGTATTTT.

The rearrangement uses TRBV5-6 and TRBJ1-6; TRBD1 agrees at 7 bases. CDR3 length: 16 residues. The trim removed 4 bases at V and 6 bases at J, leaving 10 bases unmatched. Germline CDR1 reads SGHDT; CDR2 reads YYEEEE. The CDR3 sequence: CASSPDRSLRNSPLHF. CDR3 nucleotides: TGTGCCAGCAGCCCGGACAGGAGCCTTCGTAATTCACCCCTCCACTTT.

This clone was seen only a few times. This chain links TRBV29-1 with TRBJ1-1, with D perhaps TRBD1 (6 bases). V lost 6 bases and J lost 1, with 12 bases in between. In germline, CDR1 is SQVTM, CDR2 ANQGSEA. The length of the CDR3 is 13 residues. The CDR3 coding sequence is TGCAGCGTGCGGACAGTCGAGAACACTGAAGCTTTCTTT. Translation gives CSVRTVENTEAFF.

The chain carries TRBV10-1 and TRBJ2-3; a weak D match, TRBD2 (5 bases). This CDR3 spans 15 amino acids. Per germline, CDR1 WNHNN and CDR2 SYGVQD (reference sequence). V was shortened by 5 bases and J by 1 base, with 13 bases between the two germline ends. The CDR3 bases are TGCGCCAGCAGTTTGGCAGCGGTGGGCACAGATACGCAGTATTTT. It is translated as CASSLAAVGTDTQYF.

CDR3 coding DNA: TGCAGCGTAGACAGTTCCACAGATACGCAGTATTTT. This gives the protein CSVDSSTDTQYF. The rearrangement links TRBV29-1 to TRBJ2-3; weak D call: TRBD1 (5 bases). CDR3 length: 12 amino acids. Germline CDR1 is SQVTM and CDR2 is ANQGSEA. Between the trimmed V and J ends, which lost 6 bases and 2 bases, there was a span of 9 bases.

This clone came up a few times. The chain carries TRBV11-3 and TRBJ1-1; D unclear. CDR1 is SGHNT, CDR2 YENEEA, per germline. This CDR3 contains 13 residues. Trimming took off 1 base at V and 5 bases at J, with 8 bases between the two ends. The CDR3 reads CASSLVPGTEAFF. DNA of the CDR3: TGTGCCAGCAGCTTAGTGCCGGGGACTGAAGCTTTCTTT.